The subject of this entry is one TCR beta chain. The sample comes from a study of blood T cell repertoires in COVID-19. Study overall: Acute and convalescent COVID-19 specimens originated in the United States, Italy and Spain. T cells, B-cell-depleted T cells, or PBMCs provided the cDNA or gDNA that served as material.

This CDR3 spans 14 amino acids. V dropped 5 bases and J dropped 4 bases, with 13 bases sitting between them. CDR1 and CDR2 from the germline V gene are SGHTA and FQGNSA. Authors' methods: Amplifying reference gene primers gave estimates of nucleated cell counts. TCRdb's copy holds only in-frame clones and misses some; the assay was immunoSEQ multiplex PCR. V and J calls and clone size are as listed in that table; D and trimming were resolved from the DNA. The sample consists of some 61,000 clones, about nine tenths of them appearing once. This TCR came from a man aged 60-69 years with acute or convalescent COVID-19. This sequence joins TRBV7-2 and TRBJ2-3; the D gene is possibly TRBD2 (6 bases). Sequencing input: peripheral blood. The CDR3 protein is CASSLGLAPDTQYF. In DNA, the CDR3 is TGTGCCAGCAGCCTGGGACTGGCCCCAGATACGCAGTATTTT.